These T cell receptor beta chains were read from a single sample in a study of shared clonotypes between healthy human individuals. Profiling relied on immunoSEQ multiplex PCR, and the TCRdb table lists in-frame clones only, not all of them. The table lists under 1,100,000 clones, 75% to 85% of them singletons. Source material: memory CD4+ T cells from PBMCs. These receptors were taken from a man between 18 and 29 years old in good health. Some clones in this sample may be carry-over from other donors' samples. Each CDR3 is given with its conserved first and last residue. Each record gives: D gene, V gene, clone size, J gene, CDR3 DNA, CDR3 protein. D genes are given only for firm matches. Size values are once, few and many counts, or a class for expanded clones, and some rows have none.

TRBD2	TRBV27	NA	TRBJ2-7	TGTGCCAGCAGTTTAAGGCCGTCTAGCGGGAACTACGAGCAGTACTTC	CASSLRPSSGNYEQYF
NA	TRBV5-1	NA	TRBJ2-7	TGCGCCAGCAGCTTGGGACCCCAGAACTACGGCGAGCAGTACTTC	CASSLGPQNYGEQYF
TRBD2	TRBV5-4	NA	TRBJ2-7	TGTGCCAGCAGCCCCAGCGGTAGCGGGTTGGGGGGCTACGAGCAGTACTTC	CASSPSGSGLGGYEQYF
NA	TRBV6-6	NA	TRBJ1-2	TGTGCCAGCAGCCTGGAGCCCTATGGCTACACCTTC	CASSLEPYGYTF
TRBD2	TRBV6-1	NA	TRBJ2-1	TGTGCCAGATTAGCGGGAGGGCCACCTCTTAATGAGCAGTTCTTC	CARLAGGPPLNEQFF
NA	TRBV29-1	NA	TRBJ2-1	TGCAGCGTTGGTACTGAGAGCTCCTACAATGAGCAGTTCTTC	CSVGTESSYNEQFF
NA	TRBV5-1	NA	TRBJ1-2	TGCGCCAGCAGCCCGGCGGGGGGGCAAAACTATGGCTACACCTTC	CASSPAGGQNYGYTF
TRBD2	TRBV11-2	few	TRBJ2-5	TGTGCCAGCAGCGCGTACCGGGGACTACAAGAGACCCAGTACTTC	CASSAYRGLQETQYF
NA	TRBV10-3	NA	TRBJ1-1	TGTGCCATCAGTGGTGGTATGAACACTGAAGCTTTCTTT	CAISGGMNTEAFF
NA	TRBV6-5	NA	TRBJ2-7	TGTGCCAGCAGACCTGGGACACCAGGAGTCTACGAGCAGTACTTC	CASRPGTPGVYEQYF
NA	TRBV6-6	NA	TRBJ2-6	TGTGCCAGCAGTTACCTGGGGGCGGCTGGGGCCAACGTCCTGACTTTC	CASSYLGAAGANVLTF
TRBD2	TRBV2	NA	TRBJ2-3	TGTGCCAGCAGTGAAGCAGGTCGGGGGGGCACAGATACGCAGTATTTT	CASSEAGRGGTDTQYF
TRBD2	TRBV10-2	NA	TRBJ2-7	TGCGCCAGCAAAAAGGGGAGCGGGGTCTACGAGCAGTACTTC	CASKKGSGVYEQYF
NA	TRBV4-3	NA	TRBJ2-5	TGCGCCAGCAGCCAAGGTCCGGGGACCCAGTACTTC	CASSQGPGTQYF
NA	TRBV1	NA	TRBJ2-5	TGCACCAGCAGCCAAGACAGGGGGCGAGAGACCCAGTACTTC	CTSSQDRGRETQYF
NA	TRBV2	NA	TRBJ2-3	TGTGCCAGCTTTAGGGCCTTGGGCACAGATACGCAGTATTTT	CASFRALGTDTQYF